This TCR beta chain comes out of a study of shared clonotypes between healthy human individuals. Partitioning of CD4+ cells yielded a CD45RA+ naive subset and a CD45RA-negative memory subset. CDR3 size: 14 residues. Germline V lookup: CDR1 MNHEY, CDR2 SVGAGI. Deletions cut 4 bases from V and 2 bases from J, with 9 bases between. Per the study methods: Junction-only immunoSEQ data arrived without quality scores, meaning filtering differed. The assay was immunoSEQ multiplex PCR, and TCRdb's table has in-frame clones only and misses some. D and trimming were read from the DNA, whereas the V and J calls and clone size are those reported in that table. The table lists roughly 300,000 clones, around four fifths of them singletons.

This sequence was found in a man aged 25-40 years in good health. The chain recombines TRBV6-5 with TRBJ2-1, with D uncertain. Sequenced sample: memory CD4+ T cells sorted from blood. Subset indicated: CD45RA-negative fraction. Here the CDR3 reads CASSSLLPYNEQFF. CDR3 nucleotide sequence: TGTGCCAGCAGTTCGCTTCTGCCCTACAATGAGCAGTTCTTC.